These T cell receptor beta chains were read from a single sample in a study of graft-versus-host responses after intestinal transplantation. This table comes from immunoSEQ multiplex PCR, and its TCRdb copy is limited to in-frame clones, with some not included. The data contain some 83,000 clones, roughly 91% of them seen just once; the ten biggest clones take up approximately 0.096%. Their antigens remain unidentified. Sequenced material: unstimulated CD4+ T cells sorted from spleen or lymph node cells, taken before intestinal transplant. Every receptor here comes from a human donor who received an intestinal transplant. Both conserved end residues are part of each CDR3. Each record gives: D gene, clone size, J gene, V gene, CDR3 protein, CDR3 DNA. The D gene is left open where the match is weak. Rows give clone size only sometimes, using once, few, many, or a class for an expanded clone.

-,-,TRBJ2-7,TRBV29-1,CSVAVSQGEQYF,TGCAGCGTTGCGGTCTCACAGGGAGAGCAGTACTTC
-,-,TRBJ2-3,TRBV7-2,CASSLGTSTDTQYF,TGTGCCAGCAGCTTAGGGACTAGCACAGATACGCAGTATTTT
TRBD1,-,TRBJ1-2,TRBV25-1,CASSDSPGQGRGYTF,TGTGCCAGCAGTGATTCACCGGGACAGGGGAGAGGCTACACCTTC
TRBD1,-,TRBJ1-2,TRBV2,CASSRTGDYGYTF,TGTGCCAGCAGTCGGACAGGGGACTATGGCTACACCTTC
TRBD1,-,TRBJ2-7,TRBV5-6,CASSLQGASYEQYF,TGTGCCAGCAGCTTACAGGGGGCGTCCTACGAGCAGTACTTC
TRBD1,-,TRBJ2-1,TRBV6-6,CASSSRTGGSYNEQFF,TGTGCCAGCAGTTCCCGGACAGGGGGCTCCTACAATGAGCAGTTCTTC
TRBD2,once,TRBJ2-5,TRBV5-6,CASSPRRGGGAQETQYF,TGTGCCAGCAGCCCACGACGGGGGGGAGGGGCCCAAGAGACCCAGTACTTC
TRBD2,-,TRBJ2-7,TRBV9,CASSVGTSGGIYEQYF,TGTGCCAGCAGCGTAGGCACCAGCGGGGGGATATACGAGCAGTACTTC
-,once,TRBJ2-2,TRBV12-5,CASGFLSGRTGELFF,TGTGCTAGTGGTTTCCTCTCAGGGCGCACCGGGGAGCTGTTTTTT
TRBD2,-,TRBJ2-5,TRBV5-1,CASSLGAGGPEETQYF,TGCGCCAGCAGCTTGGGTGCGGGGGGGCCGGAGGAGACCCAGTACTTC
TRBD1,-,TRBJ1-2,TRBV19,CASSILRDRGSEGYTF,TGTGCCAGTAGTATATTGCGAGACAGGGGTAGTGAAGGCTACACCTTC
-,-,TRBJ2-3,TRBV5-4,CASSFGGPGADTQYF,TGTGCCAGCAGCTTCGGGGGGCCGGGCGCAGATACGCAGTATTTT
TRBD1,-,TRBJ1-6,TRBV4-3,CASSRTRQGDSPLHF,TGCGCCAGCAGCCGAACCCGACAGGGTGATTCACCCCTCCACTTT
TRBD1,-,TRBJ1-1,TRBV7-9,CASSPGQGLNTEAFF,TGTGCCAGCAGCCCCGGACAGGGTTTGAACACTGAAGCTTTCTTT
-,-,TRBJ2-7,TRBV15,CATSSLGAEEQYF,TGTGCCACCAGCAGTTTGGGGGCTGAGGAGCAGTACTTC
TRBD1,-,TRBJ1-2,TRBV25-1,CASSEIGTGFYGYTF,TGTGCCAGCAGTGAAATAGGGACAGGTTTTTATGGCTACACCTTC
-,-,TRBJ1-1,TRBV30,CAWSTGFNTEAFF,TGTGCCTGGAGTACAGGGTTTAATACTGAAGCTTTCTTT
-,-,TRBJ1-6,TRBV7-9,CASSLGANSPLHF,TGTGCCAGCAGCTTAGGGGCCAATTCACCCCTCCACTTT
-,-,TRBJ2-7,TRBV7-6,CASSLSGANEQYF,TGTGCCAGCAGCTTATCAGGGGCCAACGAGCAGTACTTC
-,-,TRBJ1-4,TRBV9,CASSVAAPGIGNEKLFF,TGTGCCAGCAGCGTAGCCGCTCCCGGGATCGGCAATGAAAAACTGTTTTTT
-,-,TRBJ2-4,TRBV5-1,CASTLTGLGNIQYF,TGCGCCAGCACCCTCACAGGGTTAGGGAACATTCAGTACTTC
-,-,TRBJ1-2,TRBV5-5,CASSLTDSYGYTF,TGTGCCAGCAGCCTAACGGACAGCTATGGCTACACCTTC
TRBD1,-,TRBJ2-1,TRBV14,CASSQIRGLSYNEQFF,TGTGCCAGCAGCCAAATCAGGGGGCTCTCCTACAATGAGCAGTTCTTC